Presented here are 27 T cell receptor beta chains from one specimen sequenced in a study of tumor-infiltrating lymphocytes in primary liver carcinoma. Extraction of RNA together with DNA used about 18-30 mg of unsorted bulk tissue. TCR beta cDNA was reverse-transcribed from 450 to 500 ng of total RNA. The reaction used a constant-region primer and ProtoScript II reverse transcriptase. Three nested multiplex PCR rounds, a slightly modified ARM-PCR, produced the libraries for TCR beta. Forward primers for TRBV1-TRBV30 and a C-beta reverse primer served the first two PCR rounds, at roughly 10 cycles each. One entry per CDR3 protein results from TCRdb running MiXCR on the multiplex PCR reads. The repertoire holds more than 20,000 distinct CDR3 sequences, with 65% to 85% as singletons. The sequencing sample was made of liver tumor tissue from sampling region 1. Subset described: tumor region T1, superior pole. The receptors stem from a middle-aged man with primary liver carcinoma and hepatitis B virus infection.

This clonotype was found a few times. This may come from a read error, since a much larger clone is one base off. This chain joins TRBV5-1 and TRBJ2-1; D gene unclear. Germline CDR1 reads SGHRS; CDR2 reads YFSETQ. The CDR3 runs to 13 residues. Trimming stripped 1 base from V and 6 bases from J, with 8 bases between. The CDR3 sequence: CASSLMAFNEQFF. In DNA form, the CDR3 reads TGCGCCAGCAGCTTGATGGCTTTCAATGAGCAGTTCTTC.

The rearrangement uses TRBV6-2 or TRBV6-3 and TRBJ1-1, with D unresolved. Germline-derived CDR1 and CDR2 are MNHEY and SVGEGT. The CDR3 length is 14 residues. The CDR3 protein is CASSYPDLNTEAFF. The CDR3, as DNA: TGTGCTAGTAGTTACCCAGACCTGAACACTGAAGCTTTCTTT.

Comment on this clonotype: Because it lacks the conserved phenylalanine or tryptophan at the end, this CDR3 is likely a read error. CDR3 nucleotide sequence: TGTGCCAGCAACTTGAGGGGGCACGAGCAGTACCTC. It is translated as CASNLRGHEQYL. The chain couples TRBV5-6 to TRBJ2-7, with 7 bases aligning to TRBD1. The CDR3 spans 12 residues. Germline CDR1 reads SGHDT; CDR2 reads YYEEEE.

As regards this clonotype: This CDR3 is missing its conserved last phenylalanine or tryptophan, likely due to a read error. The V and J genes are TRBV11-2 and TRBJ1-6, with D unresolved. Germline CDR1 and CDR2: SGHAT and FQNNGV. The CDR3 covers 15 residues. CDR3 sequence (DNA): TGTGCCAGCAACTTAGAAGTGGCAGTCATCTCACCCCTCCACATT. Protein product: CASNLEVAVISPLHI.

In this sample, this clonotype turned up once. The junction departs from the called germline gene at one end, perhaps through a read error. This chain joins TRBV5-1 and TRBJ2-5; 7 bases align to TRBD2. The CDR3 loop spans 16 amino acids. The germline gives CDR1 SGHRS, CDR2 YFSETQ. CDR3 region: CANSLAGRGIQEAQYF. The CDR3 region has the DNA TGCGCCAACAGCTTGGCCGGGCGGGGGATCCAAGAGGCCCAGTACTTC.

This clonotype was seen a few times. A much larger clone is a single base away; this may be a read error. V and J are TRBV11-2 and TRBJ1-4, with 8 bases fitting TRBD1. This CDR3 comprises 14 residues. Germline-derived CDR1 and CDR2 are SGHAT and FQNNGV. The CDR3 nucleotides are TGTGCCAGCAGCTTGACAGGGGCACTTGAAAAACCGTTTTTT. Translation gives CASSLTGALEKPFF. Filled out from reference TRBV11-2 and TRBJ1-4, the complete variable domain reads EAGVAQSPRYKIIEKRQSVAFWCNPISGHATLYWYQQILGQGPKLLIQFQNNGVVDDSQLPKDRFSAERLKGVDSTLKIQPAKLEDSAVYLCASSLTGALEKPFFGSGTQLSVL.

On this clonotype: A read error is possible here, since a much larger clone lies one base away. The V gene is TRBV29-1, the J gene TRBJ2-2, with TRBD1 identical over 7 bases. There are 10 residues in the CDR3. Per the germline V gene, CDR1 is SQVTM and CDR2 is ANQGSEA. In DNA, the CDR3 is TGCAGCGTGGGGCAGGGGGAGCCGTTTTTT. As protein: CSVGQGEPFF.

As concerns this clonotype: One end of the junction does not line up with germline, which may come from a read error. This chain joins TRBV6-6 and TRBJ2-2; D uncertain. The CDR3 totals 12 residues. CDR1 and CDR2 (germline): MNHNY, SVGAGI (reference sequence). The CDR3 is CANSRATRELFF. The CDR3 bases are TGTGCCAACAGTAGGGCTACCAGGGAGCTGTTTTTT.

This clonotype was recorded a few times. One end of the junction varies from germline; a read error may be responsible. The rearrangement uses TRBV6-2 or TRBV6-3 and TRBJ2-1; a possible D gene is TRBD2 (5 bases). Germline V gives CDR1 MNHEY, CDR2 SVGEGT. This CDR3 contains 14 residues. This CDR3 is CTSSYQWERPWQFF. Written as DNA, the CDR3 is TGTACCAGCAGTTACCAGTGGGAGCGTCCCTGGCAGTTCTTC.

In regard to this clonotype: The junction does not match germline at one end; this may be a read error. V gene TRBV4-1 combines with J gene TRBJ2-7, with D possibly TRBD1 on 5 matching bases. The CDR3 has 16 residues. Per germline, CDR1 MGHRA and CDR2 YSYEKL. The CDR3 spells CANSRAGTGFSHEQYF. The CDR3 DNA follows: TGCGCCAACAGCCGTGCCGGAACAGGCTTCTCCCACGAGCAGTACTTC.

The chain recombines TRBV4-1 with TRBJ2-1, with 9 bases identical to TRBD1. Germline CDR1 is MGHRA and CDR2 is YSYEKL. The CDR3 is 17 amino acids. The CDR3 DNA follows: TGCGCTAGCGACCAGGGGACAGGGAGGAGCTCCTACAATGAGCAGTTCTTC. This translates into CASDQGTGRSSYNEQFF.

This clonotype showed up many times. The CDR3 DNA is TGCGCCAGCAGCCAAGGACAAGGCGGGGAGCTGTTTTTT. This translates into CASSQGQGGELFF. The genes are TRBV4-1 and TRBJ2-2, with unresolved D. Trimming took 1 base from V and 7 from J, leaving 7 bases between them. CDR3 length: 13 amino acids. Germline CDR1 MGHRA, CDR2 YSYEKL.

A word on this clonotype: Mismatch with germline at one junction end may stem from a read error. The CDR3 region is CTSNQVALLAGATATQYF. The CDR3, as DNA: TGTACCAGTAACCAAGTGGCGCTTCTAGCGGGAGCGACAGCTACGCAGTATTTT. The chain recombines TRBV4-2 with TRBJ2-3; 10 positions match TRBD2. The CDR3 totals 18 residues. Germline V lookup: CDR1 LGHNA, CDR2 YNFKEQ.

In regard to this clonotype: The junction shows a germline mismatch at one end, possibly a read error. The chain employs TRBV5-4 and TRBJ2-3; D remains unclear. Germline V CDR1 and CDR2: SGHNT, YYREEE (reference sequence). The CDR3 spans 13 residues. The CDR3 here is CANSLAGENTQYF. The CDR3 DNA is TGTGCCAACAGCTTGGCTGGGGAAAATACGCAGTATTTT.

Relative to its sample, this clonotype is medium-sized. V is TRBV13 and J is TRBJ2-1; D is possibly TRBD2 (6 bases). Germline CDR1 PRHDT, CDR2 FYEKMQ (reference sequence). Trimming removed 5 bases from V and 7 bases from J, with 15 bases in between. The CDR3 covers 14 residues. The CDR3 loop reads CASSPGTVQNEQFF. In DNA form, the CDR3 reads TGTGCCAGCAGCCCCGGGACTGTGCAAAATGAGCAGTTCTTC.

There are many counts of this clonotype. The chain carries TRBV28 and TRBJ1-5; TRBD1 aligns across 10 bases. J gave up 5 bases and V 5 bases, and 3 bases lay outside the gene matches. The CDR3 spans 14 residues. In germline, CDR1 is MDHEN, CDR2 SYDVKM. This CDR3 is CASSTGTGDQPQHF. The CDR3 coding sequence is TGTGCCAGCAGTACCGGGACAGGGGATCAGCCCCAGCATTTT.

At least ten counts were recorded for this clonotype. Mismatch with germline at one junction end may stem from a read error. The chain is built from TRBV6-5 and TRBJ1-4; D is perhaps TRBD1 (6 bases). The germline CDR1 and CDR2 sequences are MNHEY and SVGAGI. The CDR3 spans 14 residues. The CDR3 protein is CVSRGGSLGEKLFF. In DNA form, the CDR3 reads TGCGTCAGCAGGGGAGGATCGTTGGGTGAAAAACTGTTTTTT.

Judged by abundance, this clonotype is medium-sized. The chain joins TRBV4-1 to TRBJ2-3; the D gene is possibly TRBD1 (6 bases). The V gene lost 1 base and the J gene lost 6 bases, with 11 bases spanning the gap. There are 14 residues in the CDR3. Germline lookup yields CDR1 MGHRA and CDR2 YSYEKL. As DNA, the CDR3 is TGCGCCAGCAGCCAAGTCACAAGGGGGGATACGCAGTATTTT. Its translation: CASSQVTRGDTQYF.

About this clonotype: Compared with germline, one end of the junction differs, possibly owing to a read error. CDR3 amino acids: CASSRAASGVSYEQYF. For the CDR3, the DNA is TGCGCCAGCAGCCGAGCGGCCAGCGGGGTTTCCTACGAGCAGTACTTC. This chain uses TRBV4-2 with TRBJ2-7; 7 nucleotides align to TRBD2. The germline CDR1 and CDR2 sequences are LGHNA and YNFKEQ. This CDR3 has 16 amino acids.

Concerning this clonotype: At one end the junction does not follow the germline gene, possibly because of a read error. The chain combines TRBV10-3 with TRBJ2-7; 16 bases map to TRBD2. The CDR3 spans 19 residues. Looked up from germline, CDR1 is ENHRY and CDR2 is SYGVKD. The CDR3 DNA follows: TGTGCCATCACCAAACGATCGGGACTAGCGGGAGGGTTCCCTTACGAGCGGTACTTC. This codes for CAITKRSGLAGGFPYERYF.

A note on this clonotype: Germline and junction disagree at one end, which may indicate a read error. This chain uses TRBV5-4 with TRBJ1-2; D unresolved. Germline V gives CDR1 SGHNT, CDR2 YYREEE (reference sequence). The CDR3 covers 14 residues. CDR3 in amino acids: CASSPGENYYGCTF. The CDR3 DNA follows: TGTGCCAGCAGCCCGGGAGAGAACTACTATGGCTGCACCTTC. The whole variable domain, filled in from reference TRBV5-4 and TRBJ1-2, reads ETGVTQSPTHLIKTRGQQVTLRCSSQSGHNTVSWYQQALGQGPQFIFQYYREEENGRGNFPPRFSGLQFPNYSSELNVNALELDDSALYLCASSPGENYYGCTFGSGTRLTVV.

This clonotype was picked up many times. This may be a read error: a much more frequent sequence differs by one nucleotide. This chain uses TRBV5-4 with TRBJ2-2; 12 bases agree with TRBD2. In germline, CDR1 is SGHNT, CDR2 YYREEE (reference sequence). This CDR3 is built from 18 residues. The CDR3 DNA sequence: TGTGCCAGCGGCTTGGCGAGACTAGCGGGAGCGGGCACCGGGGAGCTGTTTTTT. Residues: CASGLARLAGAGTGELFF.

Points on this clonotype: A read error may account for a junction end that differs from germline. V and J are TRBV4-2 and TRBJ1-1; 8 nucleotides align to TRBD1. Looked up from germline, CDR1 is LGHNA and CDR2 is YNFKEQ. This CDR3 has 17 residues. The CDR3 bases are TGTGCCAGCAACCAAGAATACGGACAGGGTTTTTGGACTGAAACTTTCTTT. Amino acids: CASNQEYGQGFWTETFF.

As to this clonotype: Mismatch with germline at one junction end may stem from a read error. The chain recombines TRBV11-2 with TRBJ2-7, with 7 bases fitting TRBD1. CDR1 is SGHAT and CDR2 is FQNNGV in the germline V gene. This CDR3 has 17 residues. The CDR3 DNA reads TGCGCCGGCAACTTAATTCTAGTTCAGGGGGTATGGGGCGAGCAGTACTTC. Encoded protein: CAGNLILVQGVWGEQYF.

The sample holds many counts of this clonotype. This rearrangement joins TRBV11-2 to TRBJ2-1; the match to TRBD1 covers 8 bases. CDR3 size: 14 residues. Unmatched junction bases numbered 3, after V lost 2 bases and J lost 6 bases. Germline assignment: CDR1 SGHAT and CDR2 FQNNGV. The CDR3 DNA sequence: TGTGCCAGCAGCTTACAGGGGGCTACCAATGAGCAGTTCTTC. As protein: CASSLQGATNEQFF.

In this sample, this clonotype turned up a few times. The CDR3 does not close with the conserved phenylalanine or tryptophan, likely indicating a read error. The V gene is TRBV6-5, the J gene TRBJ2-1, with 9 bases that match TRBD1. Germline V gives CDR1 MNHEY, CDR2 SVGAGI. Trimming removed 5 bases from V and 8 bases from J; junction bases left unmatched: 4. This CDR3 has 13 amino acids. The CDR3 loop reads CASSGQGNDEQFL. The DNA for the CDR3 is TGTGCCAGCAGTGGACAGGGGAACGATGAGCAGTTCTTA.

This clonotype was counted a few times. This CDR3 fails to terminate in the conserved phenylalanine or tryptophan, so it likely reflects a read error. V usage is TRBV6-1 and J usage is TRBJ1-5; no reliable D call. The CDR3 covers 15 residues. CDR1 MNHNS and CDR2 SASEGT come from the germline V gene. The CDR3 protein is CASSEISYSNQPQHL. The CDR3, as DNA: TGCGCCAGCAGTGAAATCTCCTATAGCAATCAGCCCCAGCATCTT.